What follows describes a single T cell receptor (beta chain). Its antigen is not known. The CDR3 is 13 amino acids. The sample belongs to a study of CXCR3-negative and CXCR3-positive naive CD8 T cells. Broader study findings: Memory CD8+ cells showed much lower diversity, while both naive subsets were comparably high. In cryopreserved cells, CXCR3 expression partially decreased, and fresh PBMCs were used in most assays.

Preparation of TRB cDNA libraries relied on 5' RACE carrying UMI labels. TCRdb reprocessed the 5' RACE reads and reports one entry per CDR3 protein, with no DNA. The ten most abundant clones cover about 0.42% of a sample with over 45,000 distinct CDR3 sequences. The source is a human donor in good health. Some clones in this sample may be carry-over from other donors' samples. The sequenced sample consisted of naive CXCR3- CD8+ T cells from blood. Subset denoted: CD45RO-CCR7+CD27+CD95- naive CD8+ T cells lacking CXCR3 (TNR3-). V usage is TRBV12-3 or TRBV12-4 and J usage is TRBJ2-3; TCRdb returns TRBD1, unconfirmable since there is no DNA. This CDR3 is CASRRRRDPSWYF.